This TCR beta chain appears in the sequencing data of a study of response to subunit inactivated influenza vaccine. Germline CDR1 MNHEY, CDR2 SVGEGT. V gave up 8 bases and J gave up 6 bases, with 8 bases separating them. The CDR3 sequence is 10 residues long. This clonotype was counted only a few times. MiXCR was run by TCRdb on the RT-PCR reads, yielding one entry per CDR3 protein. Of a few hundred thousand distinct CDR3 sequences in the sample, just over 20% are singletons; the top ten hold roughly 10%. Sequenced material: PBMCs from blood, taken about 20 months after vaccination. The clonotype was recovered from a man aged 45 to 75 who received an inactivated influenza vaccine. The chain has TRBV6-2 or TRBV6-3 and TRBJ2-7, with D hard to call. CDR3 protein: CASYKPEQYF. In nucleotides, the CDR3 is TGTGCCAGCTATAAGCCCGAGCAGTACTTC.